This entry concerns a single T cell receptor (beta chain). The antigen is unknown. The sample comes from a study of graft-versus-host responses after intestinal transplantation. Study-wide context: Recipients got multivisceral, liver-intestinal, or isolated intestinal transplants. All recipients got anti-thymocyte globulin induction, then tacrolimus and steroids for 2 to 3 years.

Trimming took off 6 bases at V and 0 bases at J, with 9 bases between the two ends. Germline V gives CDR1 SGHAT, CDR2 FQNNGV. There are 13 residues in the CDR3. Sequencing was performed with immunoSEQ multiplex PCR; in TCRdb, only in-frame clones are kept and a portion is missing. The sample records under 150,000 clones, 90% being singletons. General study results and limits: Patients with graft-donor T cell macrochimerism had high graft-versus-host to host-versus-graft clonal ratios in allografts. GvH clones surfaced in recipient marrow, some emerging earlier in ileum or blood.

The chain uses TRBV11-2 and TRBJ2-7; a weak D match, TRBD1 (6 bases). Here the sequenced sample was unstimulated CD4+ T cells sorted from spleen or lymph node cells, taken before intestinal transplant. This sequence was found in a human donor who received an intestinal transplant. CDR3 region: CASRGQSSYEQYF. CDR3 DNA sequence: TGTGCCAGCAGAGGACAGAGCTCCTACGAGCAGTACTTC.